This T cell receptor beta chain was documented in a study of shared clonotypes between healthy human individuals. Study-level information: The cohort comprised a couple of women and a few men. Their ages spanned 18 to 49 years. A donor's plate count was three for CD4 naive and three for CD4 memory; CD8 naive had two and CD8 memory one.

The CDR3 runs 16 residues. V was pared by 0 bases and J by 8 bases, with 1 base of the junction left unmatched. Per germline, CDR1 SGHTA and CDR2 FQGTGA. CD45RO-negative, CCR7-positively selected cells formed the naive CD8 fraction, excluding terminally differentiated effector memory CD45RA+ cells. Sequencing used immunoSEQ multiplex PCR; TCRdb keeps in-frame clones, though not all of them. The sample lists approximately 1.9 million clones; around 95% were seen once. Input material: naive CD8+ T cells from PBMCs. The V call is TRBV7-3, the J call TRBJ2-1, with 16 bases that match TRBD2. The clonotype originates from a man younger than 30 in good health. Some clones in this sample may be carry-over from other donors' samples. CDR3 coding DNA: TGTGCCAGCAGCTTAACGGGACTAGCGGGAGGGCATGAGCAGTTCTTC. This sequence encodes CASSLTGLAGGHEQFF.